These 31 T cell receptor beta chains were all obtained from the same sample, sequenced in a study of blood T cell repertoires in COVID-19. The protocol was immunoSEQ multiplex PCR, while the TCRdb copy is restricted to in-frame clones and leaves out a portion. The sample has a few hundred thousand clones, roughly 87% seen once; the top ten hold just under 3%. Sequencing was carried out using PBMCs or T cells enriched from blood (not recorded which). These receptors were obtained from a woman aged 25 to 39 who had recovered from COVID-19.

V gene TRBV28 combines with J gene TRBJ1-2; D might be TRBD1 (5 bases). Germline lookup yields CDR1 MDHEN and CDR2 SYDVKM. V gave up 6 bases and J gave up 2 bases, with 22 bases separating them. This CDR3 contains 17 residues. This chain's CDR3 is CASSSPRVLTENYGYTF. In nucleotides, the CDR3 is TGTGCCAGCAGCTCCCCCCGGGTCCTGACAGAGAACTATGGCTACACCTTC.

The chain uses TRBV19 and TRBJ1-2, with a tentative D call TRBD1 (5 bases). V was trimmed by 7 bases and J by 0 bases, leaving 21 bases between them. The CDR3 has 17 residues. CDR1 and CDR2 (germline): LNHDA, SQIVND (reference sequence). The CDR3 sequence is CASTKDTYTIANYGYTF. The CDR3 DNA reads as TGTGCCAGTACTAAGGACACCTATACCATAGCTAACTATGGCTACACCTTC.

This clone turned up a few times. The V call is TRBV6-5, the J call TRBJ1-6, with 8 bases fitting TRBD1. The J segment lost 6 bases and the V segment lost 7 bases, leaving 8 bases of the junction unmatched. CDR1 MNHEY and CDR2 SVGAGI come from the germline V gene. The CDR3 extends over 15 amino acids. Written as DNA, the CDR3 is TGTGCCAGCACAAGGACCAGGGGGCTTAATTCACCCCTCCACTTT. Translated, it gives CASTRTRGLNSPLHF.

This rearrangement joins TRBV21-1 to TRBJ1-2; TRBD1, the D gene given by the table, was not confirmed from the DNA. TRBV21-1 is tagged as a pseudogene. The CDR3 covers 15 residues. The DNA of the CDR3 is TGTGCCAGCCCCATAGGACCACAGGGCGAGGTAGACTACACCTTC. It specifies CASPIGPQGEVDYTF.

The chain couples TRBV6-5 to TRBJ2-3, with 7 bases fitting TRBD2. The CDR3 is 16 residues long. Losses at the gene ends were 0 bases for V and 1 base for J; bases not matched to a gene: 4. Germline CDR1 reads MNHEY; CDR2 reads SVGAGI. The CDR3 protein is CASSYSRLAGTDTQYF. In DNA form, the CDR3 reads TGTGCCAGCAGTTACTCGAGGCTAGCGGGCACAGATACGCAGTATTTT.

The rearrangement links TRBV24-1 to TRBJ1-2; 7 bases match TRBD1. Germline-derived CDR1 and CDR2 are KGHDR and SFDVKD. CDR3 size: 13 residues. The ends lost 1 base at V and 7 bases at J; junction bases unmatched: 2. The CDR3 sequence: CATSDLGGFGYTF. The CDR3 nucleotides read TGTGCCACCAGTGATTTAGGGGGCTTTGGCTACACCTTC.

The chain joins TRBV5-1 to TRBJ2-5, with 12 nucleotides matching TRBD2. The CDR3 spans 16 residues. The J segment lost 4 bases and the V segment lost 5 bases, leaving 9 bases of the junction unmatched. Germline V gene data show CDR1 as SGHRS and CDR2 as YFSETQ. CDR3 loop: CASSLASGGAAETQYF. Here the CDR3 DNA reads TGCGCCAGCAGTCTGGCTAGCGGGGGGGCAGCAGAGACCCAGTACTTC.

The chain is built from TRBV6-1 and TRBJ2-7; TRBD1 matches 8 bases. CDR3 length equals 15 residues. Germline CDR1 and CDR2: MNHNS and SASEGT. The junction had 6 bases not matched to a gene; V was cut back by 1 base and J by 4 bases. The CDR3 coding sequence is TGTGCCAGCAGTGAAGGGGGACAGGTGGGTTACGAGCAGTACTTC. This sequence encodes CASSEGGQVGYEQYF.

The chain carries TRBV6-1 and TRBJ2-1; D gene unclear. Germline V lookup: CDR1 MNHNS, CDR2 SASEGT. CDR3 length equals 15 residues. V gave up 2 bases and J gave up 2 bases, with 10 bases separating them. DNA for the CDR3: TGTGCCAGCAGTGAAAAGGAGATCACCTACAATGAGCAGTTCTTC. It codes for CASSEKEITYNEQFF.

This clone has a single count. The J gene is TRBJ2-7, the V gene TRBV19; 7 bases map to TRBD2. Germline V gene data show CDR1 as LNHDA and CDR2 as SQIVND (reference sequence). The CDR3 consists of 13 residues. Unmatched junction bases numbered 7, after V lost 5 bases and J lost 6 bases. CDR3 protein: CASSFGLEGEQYF. The CDR3, as DNA: TGTGCCAGTAGTTTCGGACTAGAGGGCGAGCAGTACTTC.

The genes are TRBV6-5 and TRBJ1-4, with 9 bases fitting TRBD1. With V trimmed by 6 bases and J by 4 bases, 6 bases remained unmatched. The length of the CDR3 is 15 residues. The germline gives CDR1 MNHEY, CDR2 SVGAGI. The CDR3 coding sequence is TGTGCCAGCAGGATAACGGGACAGGGTAATGAAAAACTGTTTTTT. As protein: CASRITGQGNEKLFF.

The chain is built from TRBV7-9 and TRBJ1-2, with D perhaps TRBD1 (5 bases). Germline CDR1 and CDR2: SEHNR and FQNEAQ (reference sequence). CDR3 length: 13 amino acids. Trimming removed 3 bases at V and 7 bases at J, with 12 bases between. The CDR3 loop reads CASSLSGQGGYTF. For the CDR3, the DNA is TGTGCCAGCAGCTTGTCCGGGCAGGGTGGCTACACCTTC.

The chain couples TRBV9 to TRBJ2-3, with 8 bases aligning to TRBD2. The germline V gene encodes CDR1 SGDLS and CDR2 YYNGEE. The CDR3 runs to 14 residues. The J segment lost 4 bases and the V segment lost 0 bases, leaving 1 base of the junction unmatched. In DNA, the CDR3 is TGTGCCAGCAGCGTAGCGGGGGGGCCAGATACGCAGTATTTT. Amino acids: CASSVAGGPDTQYF.

The CDR3, as DNA: TGTGCCATCAGTGAGTCGATAGGGGCAGGAGGAAACACCATATATTTT. Amino acids: CAISESIGAGGNTIYF. The J gene is TRBJ1-3, the V gene TRBV10-3; maybe TRBD1 (5 bases). Germline CDR1 is ENHRY and CDR2 is SYGVKD. V was shortened by 0 bases and J by 4 bases, with 13 bases between the two germline ends. The CDR3 extends over 16 amino acids.

This clone came up once. As DNA, the CDR3 is TGTGCCAGCAGTGAAGCGGGAAGGGGATACACCTTC. Protein product: CASSEAGRGYTF. The genes are TRBV6-1 and TRBJ1-2, with D maybe TRBD1 (5 bases). With 0 bases removed from V and 11 bases from J, the gap between germline ends came to 10 bases. Germline lookup yields CDR1 MNHNS and CDR2 SASEGT. The CDR3 extends over 12 amino acids.

This clone has only a few counts. The rearrangement uses TRBV27 and TRBJ1-6, with a weak D call TRBD1 (5 bases). CDR1 is MNHEY, CDR2 SMNVEV, per germline (reference sequence). This CDR3 is 15 amino acids long. V dropped 6 bases and J dropped 1 base, with 10 bases sitting between them. CDR3 bases: TGTGCCAGCAGGGCAAGGGGTTCCTATAATTCACCCCTCCACTTT. Amino acids: CASRARGSYNSPLHF.

V and J are TRBV19 and TRBJ2-3, with a weak D call TRBD1 (5 bases). V dropped 4 bases and J dropped 5 bases, with 13 bases sitting between them. The CDR3 sequence is 14 residues long. In germline, CDR1 is LNHDA, CDR2 SQIVND (reference sequence). CDR3 DNA: TGTGCCAGTAGTAAAGAGGACACCCGAGATACGCAGTATTTT. This gives the protein CASSKEDTRDTQYF.

CDR3 nucleotide sequence: TGTGCCAGCAGCAAAGCTATACAGGGGGGGTACGAGCAGTACTTC. Its translation is CASSKAIQGGYEQYF. V is TRBV21-1 and J is TRBJ2-7; TRBD1, as called in the table, went unchecked against the DNA. TRBV21-1 represents a pseudogene. There are 15 residues in the CDR3.

The J gene is TRBJ1-1, the V gene TRBV10-3, with a weak D call TRBD1 (5 bases). Germline CDR1 is ENHRY and CDR2 is SYGVKD. This CDR3 spans 13 amino acids. V dropped 2 bases and J dropped 3 bases, with 7 bases sitting between them. CDR3 DNA: TGTGCCATCAGTGAGCCCAGGGACACTGAAGCTTTCTTT. This encodes CAISEPRDTEAFF.

The chain combines TRBV7-2 with TRBJ1-2; TRBD1 might be the D (6 bases). The ends were cut back, 4 bases at V and 6 bases at J, with 18 bases in the middle. Germline-derived CDR1 and CDR2 are SGHTA and FQGNSA. The CDR3 runs 15 residues. The CDR3 coding sequence is TGTGCCAGCAGCTCGTCGACCACAGGGTTCGATGGCTACACCTTC. It is translated as CASSSSTTGFDGYTF. Full variable domain (missing parts from reference TRBV7-2 and TRBJ1-2): GAGVSQSPSNKVTEKGKDVELRCDPISGHTALYWYRQSLGQGLEFLIYFQGNSAPDKSGLPSDRFSAERTGGSVSTLTIQRTQQEDSAVYLCASSSSTTGFDGYTFGSGTRLTVV.

This clone was recorded a few times. The genes are TRBV2 and TRBJ2-2; D might be TRBD1 (6 bases). Germline V gene sequence: CDR1 SNHLY, CDR2 FYNNEI. V dropped 6 bases and J dropped 6 bases, with 14 bases sitting between them. The CDR3 runs 14 residues. The CDR3 coding sequence is TGTGCCAGCAGCCGGACAGAGGAGCCCGGGGAGCTGTTTTTT. The encoded protein is CASSRTEEPGELFF.

The gene calls are TRBV9 and TRBJ2-6, with D perhaps matching TRBD1 (5 bases). Per germline, CDR1 SGDLS and CDR2 YYNGEE. This CDR3 comprises 16 residues. Trimming stripped 4 bases from V and 0 bases from J, with 11 bases between. The DNA for the CDR3 is TGTGCCAGCAGCCCCTTGCAGGGCTCTGGGGCCAACGTCCTGACTTTC. Its protein product is CASSPLQGSGANVLTF.

This chain connects TRBV6-2 or TRBV6-3 to TRBJ2-2, with TRBD1 as a possible D gene (5 bases). The CDR3 has 16 residues. V dropped 1 base and J dropped 1 base, with 10 bases sitting between them. The germline V gene encodes CDR1 MNHEY and CDR2 SVGEGT. CDR3 protein: CASSYLGELNTGELFF. In nucleotides, the CDR3 is TGTGCCAGCAGTTACTTAGGGGAATTGAACACCGGGGAGCTGTTTTTT.

CDR3 sequence (DNA): TGCGCCAGCAGCTTGGGATGGACGGGGGGAGACAATGAGCAGTTCTTC. Amino acids: CASSLGWTGGDNEQFF. The chain has TRBV5-1 and TRBJ2-1; TRBD2 aligns across 7 bases. This CDR3 contains 16 residues. CDR1 and CDR2 from the germline V gene are SGHRS and YFSETQ. V shed 0 bases and J 5 bases; nucleotides not matched to a gene: 8.

The chain employs TRBV28 and TRBJ1-1; TRBD1 matches at 11 bases. This CDR3 spans 14 amino acids. The germline V gene has CDR1 MDHEN and CDR2 SYDVKM. Trimming cost V 2 bases and J 5 bases; bases outside gene matches: 1. For the CDR3, the DNA is TGTGCCAGCAGTTTAGGGACAGGGGGGACTGAAGCTTTCTTT. It encodes CASSLGTGGTEAFF.

The rearrangement links TRBV21-1 to TRBJ2-7; TRBD2, the table's D call, lacks a check against the DNA. TRBV21-1 is a documented pseudogene. This CDR3 has 18 residues. The CDR3 here is CASSKKASGRAYSYEQYF. The CDR3, as DNA: TGTGCCAGCAGCAAAAAGGCTAGCGGGAGGGCGTACTCCTACGAGCAGTACTTC.

The V and J genes are TRBV15 and TRBJ1-4; D is unclear. Germline loops: CDR1 LNHNV, CDR2 YYDKDF (reference sequence). The CDR3 spans 13 residues. V shed 5 bases and J shed 4 bases, with 8 bases lying between them. The CDR3 region has the DNA TGTGCCACCAGCCGCCAGTTTAATGAAAAACTGTTTTTT. Residues: CATSRQFNEKLFF.

The V call is TRBV7-8, the J call TRBJ1-1; 7 positions match TRBD1. The CDR3 is 16 residues long. The V segment lost 1 base and the J segment 3 bases; nucleotides outside the gene matches: 8. Germline CDR1 reads SGHVS; CDR2 reads FQNEAQ. CDR3 sequence: CASSLGHRGYYTEAFF. The CDR3 region has the DNA TGTGCCAGCAGCTTAGGACACAGGGGTTATTACACTGAAGCTTTCTTT.

The chain has TRBV15 and TRBJ1-5, with D uncertain. Between the trimmed V and J ends, which lost 2 bases and 4 bases, there was a span of 6 bases. The CDR3 is 13 residues long. Germline V lookup: CDR1 LNHNV, CDR2 YYDKDF (reference sequence). The CDR3 protein is CATSRIPNQPQHF. CDR3 bases: TGTGCCACCAGCAGAATTCCGAATCAGCCCCAGCATTTT.

The chain is built from TRBV5-1 and TRBJ2-2, with 10 nucleotides matching TRBD1. The length of the CDR3 is 14 residues. J gave up 6 bases and V 3 bases, and 2 bases lay outside the gene matches. Looked up from germline, CDR1 is SGHRS and CDR2 is YFSETQ. The CDR3 coding sequence is TGCGCCAGCAGCTCGACAGGGGGCGCCGGGGAGCTGTTTTTT. Encoded protein: CASSSTGGAGELFF.

The chain combines TRBV5-1 with TRBJ2-6; 9 nucleotides align to TRBD1. The CDR3 consists of 18 residues. Trimming cost V 2 bases and J 0 bases; bases outside gene matches: 6. From germline, CDR1 is SGHRS and CDR2 YFSETQ. The CDR3, as DNA: TGCGCCAGCAGCTTCGCGGGACAGGGTCTCTCTGGGGCCAACGTCCTGACTTTC. Protein sequence: CASSFAGQGLSGANVLTF.